The T cell receptor (beta chain) described here comes from a study of T cell responses to AZD1222 COVID-19 vaccine. Study information: Some second doses came at about 4 weeks and others at about 12 weeks; these were pooled. Findings of the study overall: At 160-218 and 743-854, vaccine-associated CD4 TCRs were dominant, and they spanned spike. White British people made up most donors, females outnumbered males, and clonal diversity was possibly underestimated. Spike-specific TCR breadth and depth rose after two AZD1222 doses.

Sequenced by immunoSEQ multiplex PCR; TCRdb stores in-frame clones only, minus some. Of fewer than 110,000 clones listed, about nine tenths are singletons. On this clone: Antigen: not known.

This CDR3 is 14 amino acids long. The V gene's germline CDR1 is MNHEY and CDR2 SVGAGI. V lost 6 bases to trimming and J lost 3 bases; unmatched junction nucleotides: 4. The sample here was peripheral blood, taken on day 0 of AZD1222 vaccination. The TCR originated in an adult in good health. The V and J genes are TRBV6-5 and TRBJ2-5, with 10 nucleotides matching TRBD2. The CDR3 reads CASSVLAGEETQYF. The CDR3 DNA is TGTGCCAGCAGCGTCCTAGCGGGGGAAGAGACCCAGTACTTC.